This T cell receptor (beta chain) is drawn from a study of T cell changes during pregnancy in multiple sclerosis. The assay was immunoSEQ multiplex PCR, and TCRdb's table has in-frame clones only and misses some. Here the sample spans about 52,000 clones, about 92% being singletons. Germline CDR1 reads MGHRA; CDR2 reads YSYEKL. The CDR3 consists of 18 residues. Trimming took 4 bases from V and 3 from J; bases not matched to a gene: 13. The sequenced sample was CD4+ T cells from peripheral blood mononuclear cells, obtained before pregnancy. The sequence came from a female donor with multiple sclerosis, enrolled in a pregnancy study. The V gene is TRBV4-1, the J gene TRBJ1-5; 9 nucleotides match TRBD1. The chain's CDR3 is CASSPGAVTGGSNQPQHF. The CDR3, as DNA: TGCGCCAGCAGCCCCGGGGCGGTTACAGGGGGCTCCAATCAGCCCCAGCATTTT.